This note documents a single TCR beta chain sequence. What it recognizes is unknown. This sample is drawn from a study of regulatory dendritic cells for organ transplantation. CDR3 size: 15 residues. With 2 bases clipped from V and 6 bases from J, the junction kept 9 bases outside the gene matches. Germline V CDR1 and CDR2: SQVTM, ANQGSEA. The protocol was immunoSEQ multiplex PCR, while the TCRdb copy is restricted to in-frame clones and leaves out a portion. Among 7,500 to 8,500 clones listed, roughly 67% were seen once. CFSE-labeled sorted T cells met regulatory or mature dendritic cells for five to six days.

This sequence originates from a human donor in good health. The genes are TRBV29-1 and TRBJ2-1; 8 bases align to TRBD1. The source material was memory CD4+ T cells from blood cultured with dendritic cells. Subset described: CD45RO+ memory T cells. The CDR3 loop is CSVENWQGARNEQFF. As DNA, the CDR3 is TGCAGCGTTGAAAATTGGCAGGGGGCTCGCAATGAGCAGTTCTTC.